These 23 T cell receptor beta chains share one sample of origin, sequenced in a study of Ad26.COV2.S vaccination and SARS-CoV-2 variants. Treatment of the sample: around 19 received Ad26.COV2.S at low or high dose, single or two shots; several received placebo; per-sample allocation not given. Collection of the samples took place on day 63 after the first injection of vaccine or placebo. The protocol was immunoSEQ multiplex PCR, while the TCRdb copy is restricted to in-frame clones and leaves out a portion. The data show around 270,000 clones, around nine tenths seen once. The specimen was peripheral blood, collected in a trial of Ad26.COV2.S vaccine versus placebo. These receptors originate from a person between 18 and 65 years old who received the Ad26.COV2.S COVID-19 vaccine or a placebo.

The chain combines TRBV20-1 with TRBJ1-1, with TRBD1 as a possible D gene (6 bases). CDR1 DFQATT and CDR2 SNEGSKA come from the germline V gene (reference sequence). Trimming cost V 3 bases and J 5 bases, with 19 bases left between them. This CDR3 spans 15 amino acids. CDR3 bases: TGCAGTGCTAGTAGGTGGGGCAGGGGTGGAACTGAAGCTTTCTTT. Its translation: CSASRWGRGGTEAFF.

V and J are TRBV10-2 and TRBJ1-6, with D perhaps matching TRBD1 (5 bases). The V end was cut by 3 bases, the J end by 11 bases, with 11 bases between. The length of the CDR3 is 13 residues. Germline CDR1 WSHSY, CDR2 SAAADI. CDR3 residues: CASSDVGAPPLHF. The DNA for the CDR3 is TGCGCCAGCAGTGATGTCGGGGCACCACCCCTCCACTTT.

CDR3 nucleotides: TGTGCCAGCAGTTACATAGGGGAAGGCTATGGCTACACCTTC. Translating it yields CASSYIGEGYGYTF. The chain carries TRBV6-5 and TRBJ1-2; a weak D match, TRBD1 (5 bases). Trimming cost V 2 bases and J 4 bases, with 11 bases left between them. CDR3 size: 14 residues. Germline-derived CDR1 and CDR2 are MNHEY and SVGAGI.

The CDR3 nucleotides are TGTGCCAGCAGTTTAAAGGCTCAAAATGAAAAACTGTTTTTT. Translated, it gives CASSLKAQNEKLFF. This sequence joins TRBV27 and TRBJ1-4, with D unclear. In germline, CDR1 is MNHEY, CDR2 SMNVEV (reference sequence). The CDR3 runs to 14 residues. V lost 2 bases and J lost 5, with 9 bases in between.

This clone was detected only a few times. The chain uses TRBV7-3 and TRBJ2-2, with 9 bases fitting TRBD2. CDR1 is SGHTA and CDR2 is FQGTGA in the germline V gene. The J segment lost 7 bases and the V segment lost 4 bases, leaving 4 bases of the junction unmatched. This CDR3 region has 14 residues. The DNA of the CDR3 is TGTGCCAGCAGCTCGGGACTAGCTGGCGGGGAGCTGTTTTTT. The encoded protein is CASSSGLAGGELFF.

A single count supports this clone. CDR3 loop: CASSLESGGMGAGTQYF. The CDR3 DNA follows: TGTGCCAGCAGCTTAGAGTCCGGCGGGATGGGAGCCGGTACGCAGTATTTT. The V gene is TRBV7-2, the J gene TRBJ2-3; D may be TRBD2 (6 bases). Trimming left V 1 base short and J 8 bases short, with 22 bases between. Germline assignment: CDR1 SGHTA and CDR2 FQGNSA. This CDR3 contains 17 residues.

The chain links TRBV27 to TRBJ2-7; the match to TRBD2 covers 9 bases. The V and J ends lost 5 bases and 3 bases, in that order; junction bases with no gene match: 8. CDR3 length: 15 amino acids. Germline loops: CDR1 MNHEY, CDR2 SMNVEV (reference sequence). This CDR3 is CASSAGGDSHYEQYF. The CDR3 DNA follows: TGTGCCAGCAGTGCGGGGGGGGACAGCCACTACGAGCAGTACTTC.

This chain links TRBV18 with TRBJ2-1, with D unclear. CDR3 length: 13 amino acids. Germline CDR1 KGHSH, CDR2 LQKENI. V was shortened by 3 bases and J by 6 bases, with 9 bases between the two germline ends. The CDR3 is CASSPGLSNEQFF. The CDR3 DNA follows: TGTGCCAGCTCACCCGGGCTGAGCAATGAGCAGTTCTTC.

V gene TRBV19 combines with J gene TRBJ1-4; tentatively, D is TRBD1 (5 bases). V lost 9 bases to trimming and J lost 2 bases, with 13 bases between them. The germline V gene encodes CDR1 LNHDA and CDR2 SQIVND (reference sequence). This CDR3 comprises 14 residues. CDR3 bases: TGTGCCAGCACTCTTCGGGGCACTAATGAAAAACTGTTTTTT. Residues: CASTLRGTNEKLFF.

This clone was found once. V is TRBV6-4 and J is TRBJ2-3, with TRBD2 matching 12 bases. The CDR3 contains 15 residues. Unmatched junction bases numbered 1, after V lost 0 bases and J lost 6 bases. Germline lookup yields CDR1 MRHNA and CDR2 SNTAGT. DNA for the CDR3: TGTGCCAGCAGTGACTCAGGGACTAGCGGGGATACGCAGTATTTT. This encodes CASSDSGTSGDTQYF.

The chain couples TRBV9 to TRBJ2-2; D uncertain. From germline, CDR1 is SGDLS and CDR2 YYNGEE. The CDR3 length is 13 residues. V shed 0 bases and J shed 3 bases, with 3 bases lying between them. CDR3 bases: TGTGCCAGCAGCGTAGTGGACACCGGGGAGCTGTTTTTT. Amino acid sequence: CASSVVDTGELFF.

The V call is TRBV6-2 or TRBV6-3, the J call TRBJ1-1; D gene uncertain. CDR1 and CDR2 from the germline V gene are MNHEY and SVGEGT. Trimming took 0 bases from V and 1 from J, leaving 9 bases between them. This CDR3 spans 15 amino acids. CDR3 region: CASSYSMTPNTEAFF. CDR3 DNA sequence: TGTGCCAGCAGTTACTCGATGACACCGAACACTGAAGCTTTCTTT.

This chain joins TRBV4-1 and TRBJ1-4, with TRBD1 identical over 9 bases. Germline CDR1 is MGHRA and CDR2 is YSYEKL. CDR3 length: 16 residues. The V and J ends lost 6 bases and 2 bases, in that order; junction bases with no gene match: 7. The CDR3 here is CASRRPGQGTNEKLFF. The CDR3 DNA reads as TGCGCCAGCAGACGCCCGGGACAGGGTACTAATGAAAAACTGTTTTTT.

The CDR3 DNA is TGTGCCAGCAGTTTCTCACCCCCGAAGGCCGATACGCAGTATTTT. It specifies CASSFSPPKADTQYF. The V call is TRBV6-5, the J call TRBJ2-3; D is ambiguous. The CDR3 runs 15 residues. CDR1 is MNHEY, CDR2 SVGAGI, per germline. V lost 4 bases to trimming and J lost 6 bases, with 17 bases between them.

This clone was observed once. The chain links TRBV4-2 to TRBJ2-1; 8 bases are a match to TRBD1. The J segment lost 5 bases and the V segment lost 4 bases, leaving 10 bases of the junction unmatched. The length of the CDR3 is 16 residues. Germline assignment: CDR1 LGHNA and CDR2 YNFKEQ. CDR3 bases: TGTGCCAGCAGCCGTAACCAGGGGGCGTCCGACAATGAGCAGTTCTTC. Encoded protein: CASSRNQGASDNEQFF.

The rearrangement joins TRBV7-2 to TRBJ2-3; the D is unclear. This CDR3 has 13 residues. Germline V CDR1 and CDR2: SGHTA, FQGNSA. The germline V and J ends were trimmed by 1 base and 10 bases, with 12 bases remaining between them. The DNA for the CDR3 is TGTGCCAGCAGCTTAGGGTGGCTTGGAGCGCAGTATTTT. This gives the protein CASSLGWLGAQYF.

CDR3 in DNA: TGTGCCAGCAGCCAAGATCTGAGCGGGGGGACCCTATTTTACGAGCAGTACTTC. Its translation is CASSQDLSGGTLFYEQYF. The chain recombines TRBV4-2 with TRBJ2-7; 9 nucleotides match TRBD2. Germline CDR1 reads LGHNA; CDR2 reads YNFKEQ. Germline trimming cut 0 bases from V and 4 bases from J; bases unmatched to any gene: 13. The CDR3 is 18 residues long.

This chain joins TRBV27 and TRBJ2-2, with 8 bases aligning to TRBD2. CDR3 length: 15 residues. The germline CDR1 and CDR2 sequences are MNHEY and SMNVEV (reference sequence). V lost 3 bases and J lost 5; bases outside the gene matches: 5. The CDR3 DNA follows: TGTGCCAGCAGTTTCGGATTAGCGGGAACCGGGGAGCTGTTTTTT. Translated, it gives CASSFGLAGTGELFF.

The CDR3 loop is CASSSRQTYEQYF. The CDR3 coding sequence is TGCGCCAGCAGCTCGAGACAGACATACGAGCAGTACTTC. The chain employs TRBV5-1 and TRBJ2-7, with D perhaps TRBD1 (5 bases). The V gene lost 3 bases and the J gene lost 4 bases, with 11 bases spanning the gap. This CDR3 is 13 amino acids long. The V gene's germline CDR1 is SGHRS and CDR2 YFSETQ.

The chain uses TRBV27 and TRBJ2-1, with 10 positions matching TRBD1. J was trimmed by 5 bases and V by 5 bases; bases with no gene match: 6. In germline, CDR1 is MNHEY, CDR2 SMNVEV (reference sequence). The CDR3 loop spans 15 amino acids. The CDR3 nucleotides are TGTGCCAGCAGTAGACAGGGGGCACCGGACAATGAGCAGTTCTTC. It yields the protein CASSRQGAPDNEQFF.

The gene calls are TRBV5-5 and TRBJ1-1; 10 nucleotides align to TRBD1. Germline CDR1 and CDR2: SGHKS and YYEKEE (reference sequence). The CDR3 is 17 amino acids. The J segment lost 0 bases and the V segment lost 2 bases, leaving 7 bases of the junction unmatched. The CDR3 nucleotides are TGTGCCAGCAGCTTACTAGGGGGACAGGGGCTGAACACTGAAGCTTTCTTT. Amino acid sequence: CASSLLGGQGLNTEAFF.

The V call is TRBV3-1 (or the pseudogene TRBV3-2), the J call TRBJ1-1; no firm D call. Germline V gene data show CDR1 as LGHDT and CDR2 as YNNKEL (reference sequence). The V end lost 4 bases, the J end lost 3 bases, and 6 bases lay between the germline ends. This CDR3 contains 12 residues. The CDR3 loop is CASSLSDTEAFF. CDR3 DNA: TGTGCCAGCAGCCTGAGTGACACTGAAGCTTTCTTT.

The genes are TRBV11-2 and TRBJ2-7; unclear D gene. The CDR3 is 13 residues long. Germline assignment: CDR1 SGHAT and CDR2 FQNNGV. V was shortened by 1 base and J by 6 bases, with 10 bases between the two germline ends. The CDR3 loop reads CASSLGWFSEQYF. The CDR3 nucleotides are TGTGCCAGCAGCTTAGGGTGGTTCTCCGAGCAGTACTTC.